This T cell receptor (beta chain) was sequenced in a study of blood T cell repertoires in COVID-19 (dated by TCRdb to 2018 to 2020). About the study as a whole: Collaborator samples came from the United States, Italy and Spain and covered acute and convalescent phases of COVID-19. The prospective study material was composed of cDNA or gDNA derived from T cells, B-cell-depleted T cells, or PBMCs. The dataset comprised deeply sampled blood TCRbeta repertoires from subjects exposed to, actively infected with, or recovered from COVID-19. The repertoires were released in a freely available public database meant as a resource for research on the immune response to SARS-CoV-2. Samples were obtained from the ongoing ImmuneRACE study (first 160 participants) and from some 1,300 subjects provided by 6 global collaborators. Nearly every sample came with metadata listing a de-identified subject ID, COVID-19 status, age in years and sex. Where HLA class I and class II types were available, the types were taken from metadata supplied by the sample provider, not from assay-based typing.

V and J are trimmed by 8 bases and 9 bases, and the gene matches miss 7 bases of the junction. From cysteine to phenylalanine, the CDR3 is 14 amino acids long. Of all the DNA, just the CDR3 is kept, 42 bases in frame from base 1. Taken from the germline V gene (reference sequence), the CDR1 and CDR2 loops are LNHDA and SQIVND. TCRbeta CDR3 regions were amplified from genomic DNA by means of the immunoSEQ Assay, a bias-controlled multiplex PCR. Under the source paper's analysis protocol: The number of nucleated cells in each sample was estimated from the amplification of reference gene primers within the assay. Sequence reads were collapsed and filtered to measure the absolute abundance of every unique TCRbeta CDR3 rearrangement. For each sample, productive Simpson clonality was calculated by taking the square root of Simpson's diversity index across productive rearrangements. TCRdb re-hosts the immuneACCESS table, in-frame sequences only. Its copies lack some clones; in the studies checked, an unresolved V gene accounts for under half of them, and the cause for the rest is not known. The V and J calls and the clone size are those of that table, but D and trimming were determined from the DNA. The sample data list approximately 340,000 clones, and roughly 89% of these were observed just once. The ten most abundant clones make up approximately 9.4% of the sample.

One collaborating source in Seattle enrolled patients during active infection and followed them longitudinally through the course of disease. Each collaborating institution followed its own protocols to collect whole blood in K2EDTA tubes. For TCRbeta analysis, collaborators shipped samples as frozen whole blood, isolated PBMCs, or DNA extracted from either of those sample types. This clone showed up just once. Which antigen it targets is not known. Per-base qualities were not stored, and no clone one base away is much larger. Results and caveats for the whole study, not just this receptor: The quantity of clinical and demographic metadata differed by source and by participant and was supplied without curation.

The chain is encoded by TRBV19 joined to TRBJ1-6; a stretch of 10 junction bases matches TRBD1. The clonotype originates from a young man with COVID-19, enrolled during active disease. The material sequenced was peripheral blood. The CDR3 loop reads CASLGQGDSSPLHF. At the DNA level, the sequence is TGTGCCAGTCTAGGACAGGGGGACTCTTCACCCCTCCACTTT.